This is a list of T cell receptor beta chains from one sample in a study of blood T cell repertoires in COVID-19. Data came from immunoSEQ multiplex PCR; TCRdb stores just in-frame clones and leaves some out. The table records tens of thousands of clones, about 76% of them present only once. The sample taken for sequencing was peripheral blood. These receptors all stem from a man at least 80 years old with acute or convalescent COVID-19. CDR3s include the opening cysteine and the closing phenylalanine or tryptophan.

>TRBV18|TRBJ2-1
CASSPLPLTVEQFF
>TRBV5-1|TRBJ2-5
CASYPGQPRETQYF
>TRBV5-1|TRBJ1-1
CASSFTLNTEAFF
>TRBV3-1/TRBV3-2|TRBJ1-3
CASSQDRTAGNTIYF
>TRBV15|TRBJ2-1
CATSRDQLGLAVYNEQFF
>TRBV6-5|TRBJ1-6
CASVPQGSYSPLHF
>TRBV6-1|TRBJ1-2
CASSEEVTARRYGYTF
>TRBV6-2/TRBV6-3|TRBJ1-3
CASSTGSSGNTIYF
>TRBV5-1|TRBJ2-7
CASSRKLANLDEQYF
>TRBV11-2|TRBJ2-1
CASSLSGSLGNEQFF
>TRBV2|TRBJ1-4
CATRRQGATNEKLFF
>TRBV2|TRBJ1-5
CASSRNSPQPQHF
>TRBV7-9|TRBJ2-7
CASSFLRAGGVHEQYF
>TRBV28|TRBJ2-7
CASSLGTGGGVYEQYF
>TRBV14|TRBJ1-5
CASSQLTGGIQHF
>TRBV5-6|TRBJ1-1
CASIRRGRGDAFF
>TRBV6-5|TRBJ1-1
CASSYGKNTEAFF
>TRBV7-8|TRBJ1-2
CASSPTGDGYTF
>TRBV7-2|TRBJ2-2
CASSTGFTGELFF
>TRBV5-1|TRBJ2-7
CASSHTDSPYEQYF
>TRBV5-5|TRBJ2-3
CASSSRTGTDTQYF
>TRBV5-1|TRBJ1-3
CASSRDSASSGNTIYF
>TRBV7-2|TRBJ1-2
CASTSFYGYTF
>TRBV6-9|TRBJ2-2
CAPWGVFGELFF
>TRBV6-5|TRBJ2-1
CASSRTSLPYNEQFF
>TRBV3-1/TRBV3-2|TRBJ2-7
CASSQVQGHEQYF
>TRBV5-1|TRBJ2-7
CASSLSGQRYEQYF
>TRBV9|TRBJ2-1
CASSVDDSGGYNEQFF
>TRBV30|TRBJ2-7
CAWKKLGLPQNYEQYF
>TRBV19|TRBJ1-5
CASRVPGGSNQPQHF
>TRBV11-2|TRBJ2-2
CASSLDYTGELFF
>TRBV6-5|TRBJ2-5
CASSLAGGGETQYF
>TRBV5-4|TRBJ2-7
CASSSKIGGTYEQYF
>TRBV11-2|TRBJ2-3
CASSFGRGSTDTQYF
>TRBV2|TRBJ2-7
CASSRQGLSSYEQYF
>TRBV19|TRBJ2-3
CASSGSLRGPDTQYF
>TRBV27|TRBJ2-2
CASSLSPAVYTGELFF